This entry describes one T cell receptor beta chain. This entry belongs to a study of blood T cell repertoires in COVID-19. Trimming removed 7 bases at V and 2 bases at J, with 14 bases between. From germline, CDR1 is SNHLY and CDR2 FYNNEI. CDR3 length: 15 residues. Authors' analysis steps: From reference gene primer amplification, estimates of nucleated cell counts were derived. Generated by immunoSEQ multiplex PCR, the TCRdb table keeps only in-frame clones and is missing some. V and J calls and clone size are copied from that table; D and trimming were computed from the DNA. In the table there are approximately 200,000 clones, around 79% of which are singletons.

This sequence originates from a woman aged 45-65 years with acute or convalescent COVID-19. Sequenced: peripheral blood. The chain combines TRBV2 with TRBJ1-4; no definite D call. As DNA, the CDR3 is TGTGCCAGCACCCCTGCGCGGCGGACTAATGAAAAACTGTTTTTT. Translated: CASTPARRTNEKLFF.